This T cell receptor (beta chain) was recovered during a study of somatic mutations in cytotoxic T cells in rheumatoid arthritis. Profiled with immunoSEQ multiplex PCR; TCRdb holds only in-frame clones, not every one. The repertoire includes some 15,000 clones, 60% to 85% of them detected once, and around 11% sits in the top ten. Germline V CDR1 and CDR2: MNHNY, SVGAGI (reference sequence). The CDR3 spans 15 residues. J lost 3 bases, V lost 0 bases, and 4 bases had no gene match. The sample was CD8+ T cells sorted from blood. The genes are TRBV6-6 and TRBJ2-7; TRBD2 agrees at 8 bases. The TCR comes from an adult with rheumatoid arthritis. Here the CDR3 reads CASSYSGTRGYEQYF. The CDR3 DNA reads as TGTGCCAGCAGTTACTCGGGGACTAGGGGCTACGAGCAGTACTTC.